This T cell receptor (beta chain) came from a study of graft-versus-host responses after intestinal transplantation. The study, taken as a whole, reports: Analysis identified GvH clones in recipient marrow, with some appearing first in ileum or blood.

Profiled with immunoSEQ multiplex PCR; TCRdb holds only in-frame clones, not every one. This sample has tens of thousands of clones, with around 89% found just once. V lost 3 bases and J 4 bases, leaving 11 bases between the germline ends. The CDR3 length is 14 residues. The germline CDR1 and CDR2 sequences are SNHLY and FYNNEI. Of note for this clone: Its antigen is unidentified.

The rearrangement uses TRBV2 and TRBJ2-3, with a possible D match to TRBD2 (5 bases). This TCR was recovered from a human donor who was the organ donor for an intestinal transplant. The source material was unstimulated CD4+ T cells sorted from spleen or lymph node cells, sampled before transplant. CDR3 in DNA: TGTGCCAGCAGTGACCAGCGGTGGTCAGATACGCAGTATTTT. It is translated as CASSDQRWSDTQYF.